What follows describes a single TCR beta chain. As yet, its antigen is unknown. The sample is drawn from a study of cytomegalovirus exposure and HLA in healthy donors. Study conclusions and caveats: Specificity of three CMV-associated chains for CMV antigens was verified in vitro. Rare TCR sequences dominated, though some public TCRs recurred in many donors. Both high specificity and high sensitivity reportedly marked the classifier's diagnosis of cytomegalovirus status.

The donors formed part of the roughly 120-subject validation cohort, distinct from the roughly 670-subject first cohort. Germline V CDR1 and CDR2: SGHAT, FQNNGV. The CDR3 consists of 12 residues. V was clipped by 1 base and J by 4 bases, with 4 bases between them. This table comes from immunoSEQ multiplex PCR, and its TCRdb copy is limited to in-frame clones, with some not included. Found here are around 350,000 clones, around 86% of them singletons; the top ten hold 0.8% to 0.85%. The chain is built from TRBV11-2 and TRBJ1-2; D gene uncertain. Sequenced input: PBMCs. The sequence was obtained from a woman aged 18-35 years in good health and CMV-seronegative. CDR3 region: CASSLASYGYTF. In DNA form, the CDR3 reads TGTGCCAGCAGCTTAGCCAGCTATGGCTACACCTTC.